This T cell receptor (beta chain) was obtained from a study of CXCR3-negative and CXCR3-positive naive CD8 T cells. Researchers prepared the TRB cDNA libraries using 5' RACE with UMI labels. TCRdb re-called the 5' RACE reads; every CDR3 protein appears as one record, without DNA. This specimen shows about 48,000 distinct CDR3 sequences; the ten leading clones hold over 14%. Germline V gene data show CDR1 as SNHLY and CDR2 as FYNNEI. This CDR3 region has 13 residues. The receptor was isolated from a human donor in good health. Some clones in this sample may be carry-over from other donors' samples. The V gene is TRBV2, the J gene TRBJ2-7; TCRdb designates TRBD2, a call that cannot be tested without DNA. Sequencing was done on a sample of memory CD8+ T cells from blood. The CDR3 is CASSQGRGYEQYF.